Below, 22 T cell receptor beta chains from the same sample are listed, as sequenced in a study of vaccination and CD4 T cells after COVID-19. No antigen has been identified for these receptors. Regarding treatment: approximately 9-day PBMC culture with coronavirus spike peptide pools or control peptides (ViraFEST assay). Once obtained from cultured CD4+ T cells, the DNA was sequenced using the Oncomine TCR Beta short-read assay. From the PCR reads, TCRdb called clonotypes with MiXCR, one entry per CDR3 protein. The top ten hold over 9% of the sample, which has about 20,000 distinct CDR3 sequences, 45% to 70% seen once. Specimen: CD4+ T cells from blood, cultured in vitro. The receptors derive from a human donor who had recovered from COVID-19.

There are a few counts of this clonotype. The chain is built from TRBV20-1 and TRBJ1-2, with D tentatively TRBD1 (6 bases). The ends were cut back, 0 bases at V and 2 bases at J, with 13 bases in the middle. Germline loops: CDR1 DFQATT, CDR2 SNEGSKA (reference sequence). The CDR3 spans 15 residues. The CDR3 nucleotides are TGCAGTGCTAGAGATCATTGGGACACAAACTATGGCTACACCTTC. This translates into CSARDHWDTNYGYTF.

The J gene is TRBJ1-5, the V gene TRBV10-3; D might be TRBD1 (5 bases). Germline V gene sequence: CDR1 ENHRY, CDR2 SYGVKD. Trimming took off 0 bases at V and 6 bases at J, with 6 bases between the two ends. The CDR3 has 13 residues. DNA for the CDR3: TGTGCCATCAGTGAGTCGGGGGGTCAGCCCCAGCATTTT. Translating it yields CAISESGGQPQHF.

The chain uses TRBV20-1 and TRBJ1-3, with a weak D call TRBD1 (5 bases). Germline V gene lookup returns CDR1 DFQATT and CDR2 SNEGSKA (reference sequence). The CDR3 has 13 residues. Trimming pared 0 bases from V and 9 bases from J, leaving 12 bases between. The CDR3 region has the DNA TGCAGTGCTAGAGAGATGTTGCAGGGCACCATATATTTT. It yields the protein CSAREMLQGTIYF.

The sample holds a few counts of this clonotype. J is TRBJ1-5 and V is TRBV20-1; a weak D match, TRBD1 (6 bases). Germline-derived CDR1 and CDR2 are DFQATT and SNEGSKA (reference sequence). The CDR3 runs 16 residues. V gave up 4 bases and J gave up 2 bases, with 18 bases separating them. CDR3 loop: CSATGQHAGGNQPQHF. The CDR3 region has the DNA TGCAGTGCTACCGGACAGCACGCAGGAGGCAATCAGCCCCAGCATTTT.

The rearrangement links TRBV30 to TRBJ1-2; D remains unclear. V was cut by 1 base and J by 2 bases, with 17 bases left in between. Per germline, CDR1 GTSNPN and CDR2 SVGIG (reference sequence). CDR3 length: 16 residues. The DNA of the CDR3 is TGTGCCTGGAGTGAAGGGCCTCTTCGAAGAAACTATGGCTACACCTTC. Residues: CAWSEGPLRRNYGYTF.

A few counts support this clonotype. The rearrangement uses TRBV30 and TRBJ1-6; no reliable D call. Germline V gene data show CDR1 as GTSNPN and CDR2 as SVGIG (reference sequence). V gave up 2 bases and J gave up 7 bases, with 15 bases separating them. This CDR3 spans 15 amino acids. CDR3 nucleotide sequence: TGTGCCTGGAGTATACGGACGGGAACCAATTCACCCCTCCACTTT. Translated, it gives CAWSIRTGTNSPLHF.

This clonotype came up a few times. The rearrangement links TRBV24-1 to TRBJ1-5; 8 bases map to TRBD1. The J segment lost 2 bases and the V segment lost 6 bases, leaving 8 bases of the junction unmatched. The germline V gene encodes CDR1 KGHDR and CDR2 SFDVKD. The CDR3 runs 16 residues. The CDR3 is CATSPTGGVGNQPQHF. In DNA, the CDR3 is TGTGCCACCAGTCCTACAGGGGGGGTGGGCAATCAGCCCCAGCATTTT.

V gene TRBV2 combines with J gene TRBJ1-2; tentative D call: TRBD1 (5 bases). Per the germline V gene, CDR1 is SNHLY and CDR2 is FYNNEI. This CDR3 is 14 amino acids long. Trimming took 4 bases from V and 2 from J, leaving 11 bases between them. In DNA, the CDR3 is TGTGCCAGCAGTGGACGGTGGGGCAACTATGGCTACACCTTC. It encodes CASSGRWGNYGYTF.

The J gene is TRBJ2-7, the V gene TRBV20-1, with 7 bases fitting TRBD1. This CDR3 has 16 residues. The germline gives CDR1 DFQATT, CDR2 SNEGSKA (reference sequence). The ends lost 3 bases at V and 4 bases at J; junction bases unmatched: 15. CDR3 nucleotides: TGCAGTGCTAGTGATCGAGGGACAGCGTTTAAATACGAGCAGTACTTC. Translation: CSASDRGTAFKYEQYF.

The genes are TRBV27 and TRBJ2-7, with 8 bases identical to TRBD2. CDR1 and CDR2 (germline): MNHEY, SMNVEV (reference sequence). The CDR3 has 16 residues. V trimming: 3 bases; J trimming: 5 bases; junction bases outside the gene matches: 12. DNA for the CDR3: TGTGCCAGCAGTTTCCCGCGGGAGGCCGTCCGGAACGAGCAGTACTTC. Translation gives CASSFPREAVRNEQYF.

The CDR3 sequence is CASSYSGDRMYEQYF. In DNA, the CDR3 is TGTGCCAGCAGTTACTCCGGGGACAGGATGTACGAGCAGTACTTC. This chain uses TRBV6-5 with TRBJ2-7; 8 bases line up with TRBD1. J was trimmed by 4 bases and V by 0 bases; bases with no gene match: 5. There are 15 residues in the CDR3. Per the germline V gene, CDR1 is MNHEY and CDR2 is SVGAGI.

The CDR3 coding sequence is TGTGCCAGCAGACCCCCGGGACAGGCGTTGTACGAGCAGTACTTC. Translated, it gives CASRPPGQALYEQYF. V usage is TRBV28 and J usage is TRBJ2-7; the match to TRBD1 covers 8 bases. This CDR3 has 15 amino acids. Germline trimming cut 6 bases from V and 4 bases from J; bases unmatched to any gene: 11. Germline V lookup: CDR1 MDHEN, CDR2 SYDVKM.

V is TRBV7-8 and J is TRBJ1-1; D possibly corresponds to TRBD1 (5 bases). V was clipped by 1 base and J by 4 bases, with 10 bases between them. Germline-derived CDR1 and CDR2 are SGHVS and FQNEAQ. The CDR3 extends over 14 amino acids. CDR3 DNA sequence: TGTGCCAGCAGCTTAGGCGACAGATTCACTGAAGCTTTCTTT. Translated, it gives CASSLGDRFTEAFF.

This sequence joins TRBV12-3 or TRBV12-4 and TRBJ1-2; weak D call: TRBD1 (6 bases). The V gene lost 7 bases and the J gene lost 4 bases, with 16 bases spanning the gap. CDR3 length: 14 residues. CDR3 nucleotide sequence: TGTGCCAGCACCCCAGACAGGCTTCGCTATGGCTACACCTTC. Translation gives CASTPDRLRYGYTF.

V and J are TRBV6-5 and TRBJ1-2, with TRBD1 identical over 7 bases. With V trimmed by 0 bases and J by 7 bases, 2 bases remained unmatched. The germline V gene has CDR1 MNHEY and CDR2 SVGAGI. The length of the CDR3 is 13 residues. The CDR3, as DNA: TGTGCCAGCAGTTACTCGAACAGGGGTGGCTACACCTTC. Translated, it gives CASSYSNRGGYTF.

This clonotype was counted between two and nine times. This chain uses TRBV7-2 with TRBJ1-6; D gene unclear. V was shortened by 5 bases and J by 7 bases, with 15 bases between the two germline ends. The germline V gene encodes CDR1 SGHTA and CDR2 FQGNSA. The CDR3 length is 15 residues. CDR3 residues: CASSPGRGGNSPLHF. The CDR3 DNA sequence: TGTGCCAGCAGCCCCGGTCGGGGAGGGAATTCACCCCTCCACTTT.

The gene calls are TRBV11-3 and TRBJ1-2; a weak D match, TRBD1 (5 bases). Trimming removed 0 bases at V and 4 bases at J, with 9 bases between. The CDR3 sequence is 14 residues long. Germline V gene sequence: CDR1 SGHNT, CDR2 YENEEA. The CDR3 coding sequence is TGTGCCAGCAGCTTAGATGTAGGGGCCTATGGCTACACCTTC. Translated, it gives CASSLDVGAYGYTF.

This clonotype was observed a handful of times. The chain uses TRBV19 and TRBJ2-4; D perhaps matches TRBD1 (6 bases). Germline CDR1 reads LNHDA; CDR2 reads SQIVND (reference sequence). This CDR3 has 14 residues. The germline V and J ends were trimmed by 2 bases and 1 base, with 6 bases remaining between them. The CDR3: CASSIQGAKNIQYF. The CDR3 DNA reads TGTGCCAGTAGTATACAGGGGGCCAAAAACATTCAGTACTTC.

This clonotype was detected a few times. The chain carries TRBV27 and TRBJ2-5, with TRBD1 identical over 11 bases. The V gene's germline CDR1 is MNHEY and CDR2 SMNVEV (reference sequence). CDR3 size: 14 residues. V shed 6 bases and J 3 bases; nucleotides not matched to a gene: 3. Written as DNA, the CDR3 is TGTGCCAGCAGGCCGGGACAGGGGGAAGAGACCCAGTACTTC. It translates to CASRPGQGEETQYF.

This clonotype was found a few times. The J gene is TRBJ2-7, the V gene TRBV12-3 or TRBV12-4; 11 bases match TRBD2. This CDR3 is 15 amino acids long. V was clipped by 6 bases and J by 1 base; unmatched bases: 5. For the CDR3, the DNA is TGTGCCAGCAGGCGAGGGACTAGCGGTTCCTACGAGCAGTACTTC. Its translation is CASRRGTSGSYEQYF.

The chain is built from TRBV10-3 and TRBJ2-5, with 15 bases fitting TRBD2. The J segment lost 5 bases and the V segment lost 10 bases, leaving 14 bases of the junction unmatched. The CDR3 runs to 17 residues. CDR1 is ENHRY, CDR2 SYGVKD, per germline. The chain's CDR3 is CATELGLAGGRMETQYF. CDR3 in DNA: TGTGCCACCGAACTGGGACTAGCGGGGGGCAGGATGGAGACCCAGTACTTC.

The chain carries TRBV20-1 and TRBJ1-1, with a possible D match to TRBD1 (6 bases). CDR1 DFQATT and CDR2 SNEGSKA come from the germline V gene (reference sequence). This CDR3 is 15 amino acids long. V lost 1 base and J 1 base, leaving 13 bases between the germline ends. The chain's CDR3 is CSARVNTGSNTEAFF. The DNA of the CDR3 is TGCAGTGCTAGAGTTAACACAGGGTCGAACACTGAAGCTTTCTTT.